This TCR beta chain was recovered during a study of blood T cell repertoires in COVID-19. Clones were sequenced by immunoSEQ multiplex PCR, and TCRdb holds only the in-frame ones, with some missing. Of 95,000 to 150,000 clones in the sample, about 91% were seen once. The CDR3 has 13 residues. The junction had 2 bases not matched to a gene; V was cut back by 1 base and J by 3 bases. Per germline, CDR1 SQVTM and CDR2 ANQGSEA. The V and J genes are TRBV29-1 and TRBJ2-7; 8 bases are shared with TRBD1. The specimen sequenced was peripheral blood. This sequence was found in a woman between 45 and 65 years old with active or convalescent COVID-19. The CDR3 nucleotides are TGCAGCGTTGAAGGGGGACAGGTCTACGAGCAGTACTTC. Translated, it gives CSVEGGQVYEQYF.